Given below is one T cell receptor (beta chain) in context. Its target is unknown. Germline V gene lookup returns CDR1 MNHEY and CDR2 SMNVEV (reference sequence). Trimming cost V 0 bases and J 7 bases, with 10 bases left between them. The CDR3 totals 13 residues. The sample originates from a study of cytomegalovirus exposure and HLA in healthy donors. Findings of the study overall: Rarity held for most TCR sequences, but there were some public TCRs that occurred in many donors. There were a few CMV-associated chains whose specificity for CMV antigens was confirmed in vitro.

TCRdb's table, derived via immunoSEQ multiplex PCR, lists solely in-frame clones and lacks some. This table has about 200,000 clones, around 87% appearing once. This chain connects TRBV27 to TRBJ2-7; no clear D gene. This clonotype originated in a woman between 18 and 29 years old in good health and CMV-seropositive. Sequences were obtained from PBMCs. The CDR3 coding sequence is TGTGCCAGCAGTTTATCGTCTGCTCGGGAGCAGTACTTC. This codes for CASSLSSAREQYF.